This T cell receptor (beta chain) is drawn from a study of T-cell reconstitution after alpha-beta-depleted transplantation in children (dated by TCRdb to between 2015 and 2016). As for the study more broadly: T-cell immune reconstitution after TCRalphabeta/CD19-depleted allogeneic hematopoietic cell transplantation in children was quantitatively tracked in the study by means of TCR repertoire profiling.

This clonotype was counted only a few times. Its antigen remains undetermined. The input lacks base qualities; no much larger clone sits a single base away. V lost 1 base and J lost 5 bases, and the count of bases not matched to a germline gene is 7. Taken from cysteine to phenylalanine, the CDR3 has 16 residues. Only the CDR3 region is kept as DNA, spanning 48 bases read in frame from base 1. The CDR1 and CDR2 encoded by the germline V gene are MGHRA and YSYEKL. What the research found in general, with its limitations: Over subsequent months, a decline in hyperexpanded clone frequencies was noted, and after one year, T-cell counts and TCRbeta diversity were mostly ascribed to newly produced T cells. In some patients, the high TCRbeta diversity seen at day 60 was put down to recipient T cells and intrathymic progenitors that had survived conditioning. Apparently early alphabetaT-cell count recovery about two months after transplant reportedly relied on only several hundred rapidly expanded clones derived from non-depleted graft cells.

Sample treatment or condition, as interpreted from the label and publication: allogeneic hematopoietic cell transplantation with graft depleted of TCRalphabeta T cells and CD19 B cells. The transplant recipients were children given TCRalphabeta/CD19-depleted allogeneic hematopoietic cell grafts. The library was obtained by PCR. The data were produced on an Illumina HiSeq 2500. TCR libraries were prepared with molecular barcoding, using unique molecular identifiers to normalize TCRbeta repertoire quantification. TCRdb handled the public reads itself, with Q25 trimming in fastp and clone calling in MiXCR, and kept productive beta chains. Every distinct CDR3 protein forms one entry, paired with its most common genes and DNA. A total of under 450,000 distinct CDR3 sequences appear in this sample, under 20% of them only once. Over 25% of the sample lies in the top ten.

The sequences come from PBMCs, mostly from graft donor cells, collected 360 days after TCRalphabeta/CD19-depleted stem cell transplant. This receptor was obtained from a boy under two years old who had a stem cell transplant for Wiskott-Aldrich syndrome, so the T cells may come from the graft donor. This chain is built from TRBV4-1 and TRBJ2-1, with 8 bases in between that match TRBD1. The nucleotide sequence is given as TGCGCCAGCAGCCAAGCCAGGACAGGGTCCGACAATGAGCAGTTCTTC. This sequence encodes CASSQARTGSDNEQFF.